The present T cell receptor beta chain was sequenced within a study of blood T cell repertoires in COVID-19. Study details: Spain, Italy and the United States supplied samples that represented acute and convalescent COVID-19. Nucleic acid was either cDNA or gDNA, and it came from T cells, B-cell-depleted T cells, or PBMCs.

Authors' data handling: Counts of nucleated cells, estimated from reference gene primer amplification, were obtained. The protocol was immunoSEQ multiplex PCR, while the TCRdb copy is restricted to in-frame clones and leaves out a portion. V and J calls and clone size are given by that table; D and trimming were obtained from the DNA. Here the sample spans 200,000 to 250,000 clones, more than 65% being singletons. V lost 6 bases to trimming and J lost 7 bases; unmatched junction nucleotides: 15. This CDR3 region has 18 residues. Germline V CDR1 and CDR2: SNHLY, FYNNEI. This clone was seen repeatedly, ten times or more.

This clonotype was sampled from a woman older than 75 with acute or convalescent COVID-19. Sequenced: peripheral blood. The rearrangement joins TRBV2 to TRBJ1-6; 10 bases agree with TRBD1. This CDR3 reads CASRPDFQTGGWNSPLHF. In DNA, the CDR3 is TGTGCCAGCAGGCCGGACTTCCAGACAGGGGGCTGGAATTCACCCCTCCACTTT.